This T cell receptor beta chain came from a study of cytomegalovirus exposure and HLA in healthy donors. Study background: A data release that came early held 75 million to 85 million unique TCRs from HLA-typed donors. Findings and caveats of the study: Exclusion applied to some V segments, including TRBV6-2 and TRBV6-3, as they were indistinguishable. According to the study, roughly 160 TCR beta chains were cytomegalovirus-associated.

The primer mix had 60 Vbeta and 13 Jbeta primers. TCRdb keeps only in-frame clones here, not all; method: immunoSEQ multiplex PCR. The sample contains 160,000 or so clones, around 84% of which appear only once. The V and J ends lost 6 bases and 0 bases respectively, with 5 bases between them. The CDR3 loop spans 12 amino acids. CDR1 is SGHAT and CDR2 is FQNNGV in the germline V gene. Concerning this clone: Its antigen is unidentified.

The TCR comes from a male donor in good health and CMV-seropositive. Sequencing input: PBMCs. J is TRBJ2-5 and V is TRBV11-2; D is ambiguous. CDR3 amino acids: CASRQYQETQYF. The DNA for the CDR3 is TGTGCCAGCAGACAGTACCAAGAGACCCAGTACTTC.